This passage covers 24 T cell receptor beta chains from one sample sequenced in a study of CD8+CD57+ T cells in acquired aplastic anemia. Genomic DNA acted as the template from which TCR beta VDJ combination and CDR3 sequence profiling were carried out. In TCRdb, the reads were re-called with MiXCR into one record per CDR3 protein. The table has around 190,000 distinct CDR3 sequences, about half seen once. The sample comprised sorted CD4+, CD8+, or CD8+CD57+ T cells (not recorded which) from PBMCs. The receptors were gathered from a human donor in good health, serving as a control.

This clonotype appeared a few times. This chain links TRBV29-1 with TRBJ2-5; 7 bases are shared with TRBD2. There are 14 residues in the CDR3. Germline loops: CDR1 SQVTM, CDR2 ANQGSEA. V shed 4 bases and J 1 base; nucleotides not matched to a gene: 6. CDR3 region: CSVVRERAQETQYF. CDR3 coding DNA: TGCAGCGTTGTGCGGGAGCGAGCCCAAGAGACCCAGTACTTC.

V usage is TRBV10-2 and J usage is TRBJ2-5; TRBD2 matches at 9 bases. There are 14 residues in the CDR3. The germline V gene has CDR1 WSHSY and CDR2 SAAADI. Unmatched junction bases numbered 1, after V lost 2 bases and J lost 3 bases. The DNA for the CDR3 is TGCGCCAGCAGTGAGGCGGGGGGGAAAGAGACCCAGTACTTC. Its protein product is CASSEAGGKETQYF.

This clonotype was seen repeatedly, ten times or more. The chain employs TRBV2 and TRBJ2-2; possibly TRBD1 for D (6 bases). The CDR3 extends over 14 amino acids. Germline values: CDR1 SNHLY, CDR2 FYNNEI. Deletions cut 6 bases from V and 1 base from J, with 9 bases between. The CDR3 spells CASRDSLNTGELFF. The CDR3 nucleotides read TGTGCCAGCAGGGACAGTTTGAACACCGGGGAGCTGTTTTTT.

This clonotype appeared a single time. The chain joins TRBV4-2 to TRBJ2-7, with D possibly TRBD2 on 5 matching bases. CDR1 is LGHNA and CDR2 is YNFKEQ in the germline V gene. The CDR3 consists of 13 residues. V was clipped by 1 base and J by 2 bases, with 6 bases between them. CDR3 region: CASSQAGAYEQYF. CDR3 sequence (DNA): TGTGCCAGCAGCCAAGCCGGGGCCTACGAGCAGTACTTC.

The chain employs TRBV24-1 and TRBJ2-2; D possibly corresponds to TRBD2 (8 bases). CDR3 length: 19 residues. Looked up from germline, CDR1 is KGHDR and CDR2 is SFDVKD. Deletions cut 4 bases from V and 3 bases from J, with 23 bases between. CDR3 DNA: TGTGCCACCAGTGACCCATCGGAGGGGGCGGGGGGCTACACCGGGGAGCTGTTTTTT. Translated: CATSDPSEGAGGYTGELFF.

This clonotype occurred many times. This chain uses TRBV10-3 with TRBJ2-7; possible D gene TRBD1, 5 bases. V lost 2 bases, J lost 1 base, and 9 bases lay in between. Germline CDR1 and CDR2: ENHRY and SYGVKD. The CDR3 runs 14 residues. CDR3 coding DNA: TGTGCCATCAGTGAGGGGGCAGGGTCCTACGAGCAGTACTTC. Its translation: CAISEGAGSYEQYF.

On this clonotype itself: Since a much larger clone is just one base distant, this may be a read error. J is TRBJ1-2 and V is TRBV6-6; possible D gene TRBD1, 5 bases. The CDR3 covers 13 residues. CDR1 and CDR2 (germline): MNHNY, SVGAGI (reference sequence). CDR3 sequence: CAISLNKGRGYTF. CDR3 nucleotide sequence: TGTGCCATCAGTTTGAACAAGGGGCGAGGCTACACCTTC.

The J gene is TRBJ2-3, the V gene TRBV20-1; 12 bases are shared with TRBD2. This CDR3 contains 16 residues. The germline V gene encodes CDR1 DFQATT and CDR2 SNEGSKA (reference sequence). V was pared by 5 bases and J by 2 bases, with 8 bases of the junction left unmatched. The CDR3 protein is CSAALGLAGNTDTQYF. In DNA, the CDR3 is TGCAGTGCTGCGTTAGGACTAGCGGGGAACACAGATACGCAGTATTTT.

Comment on this clonotype: Without the conserved terminal phenylalanine or tryptophan, this CDR3 likely stems from a read error. The chain joins TRBV5-1 to TRBJ2-1; the D is unclear. The CDR3 totals 13 residues. The germline V gene has CDR1 SGHRS and CDR2 YFSETQ. With 9 bases removed from V and 4 bases from J, the gap between germline ends came to 14 bases. The CDR3, as DNA: TGCGCCAACACTAACCTCAGGTACAATGAGCAGTTCCTC. This translates into CANTNLRYNEQFL.

The chain employs TRBV9 and TRBJ2-5; D might be TRBD2 (5 bases). CDR1 is SGDLS and CDR2 is YYNGEE in the germline V gene. Deletions cut 0 bases from V and 2 bases from J, with 14 bases between. The CDR3 runs to 16 residues. CDR3 sequence: CASSVGLSGVQETQYF. CDR3 DNA sequence: TGTGCCAGCAGCGTAGGGCTCAGCGGAGTACAAGAGACCCAGTACTTC.

This sequence joins TRBV18 and TRBJ2-5, with D possibly being TRBD2 (6 bases). V lost 0 bases to trimming and J lost 4 bases, with 9 bases between them. CDR3 length equals 14 residues. CDR1 is KGHSH, CDR2 LQKENI, per germline. The CDR3 sequence: CASSPPGTPETQYF. In nucleotides, the CDR3 is TGTGCCAGCTCACCACCCGGGACTCCAGAGACCCAGTACTTC.

The J gene is TRBJ2-3, the V gene TRBV20-1; D gene unclear. Trimming shortened V by 6 bases and J by 2 bases, and 12 bases separated the two germline ends. Looked up from germline, CDR1 is DFQATT and CDR2 is SNEGSKA (reference sequence). The CDR3 length is 13 residues. CDR3 DNA sequence: TGCAGTGCCCCCGACTCGATCACAGATACGCAGTATTTT. Translation: CSAPDSITDTQYF.

J is TRBJ2-5 and V is TRBV12-3 or TRBV12-4; D call uncertain. The J call is uncertain, as TRBJ2-7 better fits the DNA end. This CDR3 spans 12 amino acids. The CDR3 spells CASSYIGNEQYF. In nucleotides, the CDR3 is TGTGCCAGCAGTTATATTGGGAACGAGCAGTACTTC.

This clonotype was recorded at least ten times. The chain uses TRBV4-2 and TRBJ2-7; perhaps TRBD1 as D (6 bases). The CDR3 extends over 17 amino acids. V lost 3 bases, J lost 0 bases, and 18 bases lay in between. The germline gives CDR1 LGHNA, CDR2 YNFKEQ. CDR3 nucleotides: TGTGCCAGCAGCCATGGGACCCATACAGGGAACTCCTACGAGCAGTACTTC. It codes for CASSHGTHTGNSYEQYF.

This clonotype was detected ten times or more. This chain uses TRBV9 with TRBJ1-4; D uncertain. The CDR3 is 16 residues long. Germline V gene lookup returns CDR1 SGDLS and CDR2 YYNGEE. V lost 4 bases and J lost 0, with 13 bases in between. CDR3 DNA: TGTGCCAGCAGCCCCCTCAGGATCGCAACTAATGAAAAACTGTTTTTT. Translating it yields CASSPLRIATNEKLFF.

CDR3 loop: CASSPSRLQRLWQYF. CDR3 sequence (DNA): TGTGCCAGCAGCCCAAGTAGGCTCCAGCGCCTATGGCAGTACTTC. This chain connects TRBV3-1 to TRBJ2-7; no reliable D call. Trimming stripped 4 bases from V and 9 bases from J, with 22 bases between. The CDR3 has 15 amino acids. Germline V gives CDR1 LGHDT, CDR2 YNNKEL (reference sequence).

This chain joins TRBV6-5 and TRBJ2-2, with D uncertain. Per the germline V gene, CDR1 is MNHEY and CDR2 is SVGAGI. V lost 5 bases and J lost 3, with 10 bases in between. The CDR3 is 14 amino acids. As DNA, the CDR3 is TGTGCCAGCAGTGTGGCGAGTTACACCGGGGAGCTGTTTTTT. It yields the protein CASSVASYTGELFF.

This chain links TRBV11-3 with TRBJ1-1, with D uncertain. Trimming took off 5 bases at V and 3 bases at J, with 13 bases between the two ends. The CDR3 has 14 amino acids. CDR1 is SGHNT and CDR2 is YENEEA in the germline V gene. CDR3 in amino acids: CASSPDQRYTEAFF. The DNA for the CDR3 is TGTGCCAGCAGCCCCGACCAGAGGTACACTGAAGCTTTCTTT.

The sample holds many counts of this clonotype. As DNA, the CDR3 is TGTGCCAGCAGCCAAGGGGTACAGGGCTACACCGGGGAGCTGTTTTTT. Its translation: CASSQGVQGYTGELFF. V gene TRBV14 combines with J gene TRBJ2-2; maybe TRBD1 (6 bases). Trimming cost V 1 base and J 3 bases, with 12 bases left between them. The CDR3 length is 16 residues. Germline V gene data show CDR1 as SGHDN and CDR2 as FVKESK.

This clonotype has ten or more counts. The V call is TRBV9, the J call TRBJ2-2; D is unclear. The CDR3 is 14 residues long. Germline CDR1 SGDLS, CDR2 YYNGEE. Trimming removed 1 base at V and 2 bases at J, with 6 bases between. The CDR3 is CASSVLINTGELFF. CDR3 nucleotides: TGTGCCAGCAGCGTACTCATAAACACCGGGGAGCTGTTTTTT.

This chain's CDR3 is CATSRGTQSSYEQYF. CDR3 DNA sequence: TGTGCCACCAGCAGAGGGACTCAGAGCTCCTACGAGCAGTACTTC. The chain links TRBV15 to TRBJ2-7; D is perhaps TRBD2 (5 bases). This CDR3 is 15 amino acids long. In germline, CDR1 is LNHNV, CDR2 YYDKDF (reference sequence). V was trimmed by 1 base and J by 0 bases, leaving 10 bases between them.

A word on this clonotype: The junction differs from germline at one of its ends, possibly a read error. This chain links TRBV5-1 with TRBJ1-6; D remains ambiguous. The CDR3 runs to 14 residues. Germline CDR1 reads SGHRS; CDR2 reads YFSETQ. CDR3 sequence reads: CASSGFRRNSPLHF. The CDR3 DNA follows: TGTGCCAGCTCGGGGTTTAGAAGGAATTCACCCCTCCACTTT.

This clonotype showed up many times. This chain connects TRBV27 to TRBJ1-5, with D unresolved. The CDR3 totals 12 residues. V dropped 6 bases and J dropped 7 bases, with 10 bases sitting between them. From germline, CDR1 is MNHEY and CDR2 SMNVEV (reference sequence). The CDR3 region has the DNA TGTGCCAGCAGAACACGTGCCCAGCCCCAGCATTTT. Translated, it gives CASRTRAQPQHF.

This clonotype was observed at least ten times. The chain combines TRBV11-3 with TRBJ1-6, with D unclear. V was shortened by 5 bases and J by 2 bases, with 13 bases between the two germline ends. This CDR3 is built from 16 residues. CDR1 and CDR2 from the germline V gene are SGHNT and YENEEA. CDR3 amino acids: CASSVSRLTYNSPLHF. CDR3 nucleotide sequence: TGTGCCAGCAGCGTGTCAAGGTTAACCTATAATTCACCCCTCCACTTT.